These 11 T cell receptor beta chains came from one sample sequenced in a study of OX40 agonist ivuxolimab in advanced cancers. Using immunoSEQ multiplex PCR, the repertoire was profiled, and TCRdb retains in-frame clones only, with some absent. Altogether about 64,000 clones are present, approximately 89% being singletons, with the ten largest covering about 0.44%. The sequences come from CD4+ or CD8+ T cells sorted from blood, collected in a trial of the OX40 agonist ivuxolimab. These receptors were taken from an adult with an advanced solid tumor such as melanoma, head and neck, liver or kidney cancer.

This chain uses TRBV7-2 with TRBJ1-5, with D unresolved. Trimming left V 4 bases short and J 5 bases short, with 15 bases between. CDR1 and CDR2 from the germline V gene are SGHTA and FQGNSA. This CDR3 region has 15 residues. This CDR3 reads CASSSEISNYQPQHF. The DNA of the CDR3 is TGTGCCAGCAGCTCCGAAATAAGTAACTATCAGCCCCAGCATTTT.

This rearrangement joins TRBV5-1 to TRBJ2-2; TRBD2 aligns across 13 bases. V trimming: 0 bases; J trimming: 6 bases; junction bases outside the gene matches: 5. This CDR3 is built from 17 residues. Germline V gene data show CDR1 as SGHRS and CDR2 as YFSETQ. CDR3 sequence: CASSLAGLAGEAGELFF. Here the CDR3 DNA reads TGCGCCAGCAGCTTGGCCGGACTAGCGGGAGAAGCCGGGGAGCTGTTTTTT.

The V call is TRBV2, the J call TRBJ2-5; no firm D call. Deletions cut 5 bases from V and 3 bases from J, with 7 bases between. Germline CDR1 and CDR2: SNHLY and FYNNEI. The CDR3 length is 12 residues. The CDR3 nucleotides read TGTGCCAGCAGTCAGGTGAAAGAGACCCAGTACTTC. This codes for CASSQVKETQYF.

The J gene is TRBJ2-1, the V gene TRBV6-6; TRBD2 matches at 7 bases. The CDR3 is 13 amino acids. CDR1 is MNHNY, CDR2 SVGAGI, per germline (reference sequence). The ends lost 7 bases at V and 7 bases at J; junction bases unmatched: 7. DNA of the CDR3: TGTGCCAGCAAACTAGCGACCTCGAATGAGCAGTTCTTC. Translation gives CASKLATSNEQFF.

The chain has TRBV2 and TRBJ2-2, with D tentatively TRBD2 (7 bases). CDR3 length equals 13 residues. Germline V CDR1 and CDR2: SNHLY, FYNNEI. V was shortened by 8 bases and J by 5 bases, with 12 bases between the two germline ends. In DNA, the CDR3 is TGTGCCAGCTCAGGGGAGGGAACCGGGGAGCTGTTTTTT. Its translation: CASSGEGTGELFF.

This clone was seen once. The V call is TRBV18, the J call TRBJ2-6; no clear D gene. The germline gives CDR1 KGHSH, CDR2 LQKENI. V was clipped by 3 bases and J by 2 bases, with 5 bases between them. The CDR3 sequence is 14 residues long. The CDR3 DNA is TGTGCCAGCTCACCGGACGCTGGGGCCAACGTCCTGACTTTC. Its protein product is CASSPDAGANVLTF.

The chain combines TRBV18 with TRBJ2-3; 11 positions agree with TRBD2. CDR3 length: 16 residues. Trimming took 6 bases from V and 3 from J; bases not matched to a gene: 8. Germline V lookup: CDR1 KGHSH, CDR2 LQKENI. The CDR3 nucleotides are TGTGCCAGCTCGGAAAGGCTAGCGGGAGGAACAGATACGCAGTATTTT. This codes for CASSERLAGGTDTQYF. Together with reference TRBV18 and TRBJ2-3, the CDR3 gives the full variable domain: NAGVMQNPRHLVRRRGQEARLRCSPMKGHSHVYWYRQLPEEGLKFMVYLQKENIIDESGMPKERFSAEFPKEGPSILRIQQVVRGDSAAYFCASSERLAGGTDTQYFGPGTRLTVL.

The V and J genes are TRBV19 and TRBJ2-3, with a weak D call TRBD2 (5 bases). V dropped 7 bases and J dropped 3 bases, with 14 bases sitting between them. This CDR3 is 14 amino acids long. Germline V lookup: CDR1 LNHDA, CDR2 SQIVND (reference sequence). The CDR3 region has the DNA TGTGCCAGTAAAACTAGTTATTCGACAGATACGCAGTATTTT. Translated: CASKTSYSTDTQYF.

CDR3 sequence reads: CASSFNREAFF. DNA for the CDR3: TGTGCCAGCAGTTTCAACAGGGAAGCTTTCTTT. The V call is TRBV28, the J call TRBJ1-1; perhaps TRBD1 as D (5 bases). Germline assignment: CDR1 MDHEN and CDR2 SYDVKM. V lost 3 bases and J 8 bases, leaving 7 bases between the germline ends. The CDR3 has 11 amino acids.

The chain combines TRBV5-6 with TRBJ2-3; 8 bases map to TRBD1. This CDR3 region has 14 residues. Germline values: CDR1 SGHDT, CDR2 YYEEEE. Germline trimming cut 4 bases from V and 4 bases from J; bases unmatched to any gene: 5. CDR3 in amino acids: CASSTGQGPDTQYF. CDR3 sequence (DNA): TGTGCCAGCAGCACAGGACAGGGCCCAGATACGCAGTATTTT.

The CDR3 nucleotides read TGTGCCAGCTCACCCGTAGCGAGTGTGTCAAACGAGCAGTACTTC. It translates to CASSPVASVSNEQYF. This chain links TRBV18 with TRBJ2-7; maybe TRBD2 (5 bases). The CDR3 has 15 amino acids. Germline V gene sequence: CDR1 KGHSH, CDR2 LQKENI. The V gene lost 3 bases and the J gene lost 5 bases, with 17 bases spanning the gap.